This T cell receptor beta chain is drawn from a study of blood T cell repertoires in COVID-19. The overall study: Acute and convalescent COVID-19 specimens originated in the United States, Italy and Spain. Nucleic acid was either cDNA or gDNA, and it came from T cells, B-cell-depleted T cells, or PBMCs.

This clone was observed a single time. The CDR3 has 13 residues. Trimming took off 2 bases at V and 5 bases at J, with 7 bases between the two ends. Per germline, CDR1 SGHTA and CDR2 FQGTGA. In the authors' methods: How many nucleated cells were present was estimated from reference gene primer amplification. Sequencing was performed with immunoSEQ multiplex PCR; in TCRdb, only in-frame clones are kept and a portion is missing. The V and J calls and clone size come from that table; D and trimming were worked out from the DNA. The sample shows 100,000 to 150,000 clones, 85% to 90% of them seen only once.

What was sequenced was peripheral blood. V is TRBV7-3 and J is TRBJ2-1, with unresolved D. This TCR came from a man in his sixties or seventies with active or convalescent COVID-19. CDR3 in amino acids: CASSLSRDNEQFF. The CDR3 region has the DNA TGTGCCAGCAGCTTATCCCGGGACAATGAGCAGTTCTTC.